What follows describes a single T cell receptor beta chain. Using immunoSEQ multiplex PCR, the repertoire was profiled, and TCRdb retains in-frame clones only, with some absent. The table has about 290,000 clones, around 90% seen once. The source of the sample is a study of blood T cell repertoires in COVID-19. Study overall: The cDNA or gDNA used as material had been derived from T cells, B-cell-depleted T cells, or PBMCs.

With 5 bases clipped from V and 10 bases from J, the junction kept 10 bases outside the gene matches. CDR3 length: 14 residues. Germline V lookup: CDR1 SNHLY, CDR2 FYNNEI. Source material: PBMCs or T cells enriched from blood (not recorded which). This clonotype was sampled from a woman aged 40 to 50 who had recovered from COVID-19. The chain employs TRBV2 and TRBJ1-1, with 10 bases lining up with TRBD1. CDR3 amino acids: CASSSRDRGTPAFF. DNA for the CDR3: TGTGCCAGCAGTTCACGGGACAGGGGAACCCCAGCTTTCTTT. Together with reference TRBV2 and TRBJ1-1, the CDR3 gives the full variable domain: EPEVTQTPSHQVTQMGQEVILRCVPISNHLYFYWYRQILGQKVEFLVSFYNNEISEKSEIFDDQFSVERPDGSNFTLKIRSTKLEDSAMYFCASSSRDRGTPAFFGQGTRLTVV.